This T cell receptor (beta chain) was recorded in a study of OX40 agonist ivuxolimab in advanced cancers. Study as a whole: Each patient was given ivuxolimab into a vein every 2 weeks, at 0.01 to 10 mg/kg. Allowance was made for prior anti-PD-1, anti-PD-L1 or anti-CTLA-4 therapy, and about 40% had some. Findings and limits, study-wide: At 0.1 to 3.0 mg/kg and by week 6, clonal expansion occurred in CD4+ and CD8+ blood T cells.

Produced via immunoSEQ multiplex PCR; TCRdb's table is partial and in-frame only. Here the sample spans around 15,000 clones, roughly 81% being singletons. In this sample, this clone turned up a few times. The target antigen is unknown. This CDR3 has 15 residues. CDR1 is SGHNT and CDR2 is YYREEE in the germline V gene (reference sequence). Trimming at V came to 3 bases and at J to 3 bases, leaving 3 bases not matched to a gene. This chain uses TRBV5-4 with TRBJ1-1; 12 bases match TRBD1. The sample was CD4+ or CD8+ T cells sorted from blood, taken in a trial of the OX40 agonist ivuxolimab. This receptor was taken from an adult with an advanced solid tumor such as melanoma, head and neck, liver or kidney cancer. CDR3 sequence: CASSSGTGGYTEAFF. Written as DNA, the CDR3 is TGTGCCAGCAGCTCCGGGACAGGGGGCTACACTGAAGCTTTCTTT.